The clone carrying this T cell receptor beta chain has ten or more counts. What it recognizes is unknown. The data are from a study of CD8 T cells in ankylosing spondylitis. The study's findings and limits: Both synovial fluid and blood in reactive arthritis had previously been reported to carry some motif variants. A motif of roughly 8 highly homologous TCR beta variants was seen as apparently characteristic of ankylosing spondylitis blood. Disease-linked clones had a CD8+ phenotype and relatively low frequency in peripheral blood.

Each CDR3 protein gets one entry after TCRdb re-called the 5' RACE reads with MiXCR. Of about 35,000 distinct CDR3 sequences listed, roughly 3.1% are singletons. The germline V gene encodes CDR1 SGDLS and CDR2 YYNGEE. The CDR3 has 16 residues. Trimming at V came to 4 bases and at J to 3 bases, leaving 5 bases not matched to a gene. This clonotype originated in a male donor with ankylosing spondylitis or in good health (not recorded which). The chain recombines TRBV9 with TRBJ2-1, with 12 bases aligning to TRBD2. The specimen was blood, either unsorted or a sorted T cell fraction (not recorded which). CDR3 bases: TGTGCCAGCAGCTCCCGACTAGCGGGAGTCTACAATGAGCAGTTCTTC. Amino acid sequence: CASSSRLAGVYNEQFF.